One T cell receptor (beta chain) is described in this entry. This CDR3 comprises 13 residues. V dropped 5 bases and J dropped 5; count of bases not matched to a gene: 5. Germline CDR1 and CDR2: MDHEN and SYDVKM. Sequencing was performed with immunoSEQ multiplex PCR; in TCRdb, only in-frame clones are kept and a portion is missing. The sample comprises 660,000 or so clones, about 95% of which are singletons, and 0.095% to 0.13% rests with the top ten. Cells designated naive CD8 were CD45RO-negative and were positively selected for CCR7, with terminally differentiated effector memory CD45RA+ cells excluded. This entry is derived from a study of shared clonotypes between healthy human individuals.

The chain uses TRBV28 and TRBJ2-7; 8 nucleotides agree with TRBD1. The material sequenced was naive CD8+ T cells sorted from blood. The sequence was obtained from a woman aged 25 to 45 in good health. The DNA of the CDR3 is TGTGCCAGCAGTCCGGACAGGGCCCACGAGCAGTACTTC. Translating it yields CASSPDRAHEQYF.